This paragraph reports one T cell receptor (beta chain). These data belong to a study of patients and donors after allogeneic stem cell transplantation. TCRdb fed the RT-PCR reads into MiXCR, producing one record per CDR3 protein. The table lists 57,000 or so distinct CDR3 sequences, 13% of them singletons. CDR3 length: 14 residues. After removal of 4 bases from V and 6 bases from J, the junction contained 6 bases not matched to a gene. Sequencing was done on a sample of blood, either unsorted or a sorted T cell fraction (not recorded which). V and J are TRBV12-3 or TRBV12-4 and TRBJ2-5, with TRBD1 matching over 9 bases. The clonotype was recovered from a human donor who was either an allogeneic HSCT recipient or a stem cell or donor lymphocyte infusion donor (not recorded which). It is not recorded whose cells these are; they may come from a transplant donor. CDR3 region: CASSWTGVGKTQYF. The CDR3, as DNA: TGTGCCAGCAGTTGGACAGGGGTAGGAAAGACCCAGTACTTC.